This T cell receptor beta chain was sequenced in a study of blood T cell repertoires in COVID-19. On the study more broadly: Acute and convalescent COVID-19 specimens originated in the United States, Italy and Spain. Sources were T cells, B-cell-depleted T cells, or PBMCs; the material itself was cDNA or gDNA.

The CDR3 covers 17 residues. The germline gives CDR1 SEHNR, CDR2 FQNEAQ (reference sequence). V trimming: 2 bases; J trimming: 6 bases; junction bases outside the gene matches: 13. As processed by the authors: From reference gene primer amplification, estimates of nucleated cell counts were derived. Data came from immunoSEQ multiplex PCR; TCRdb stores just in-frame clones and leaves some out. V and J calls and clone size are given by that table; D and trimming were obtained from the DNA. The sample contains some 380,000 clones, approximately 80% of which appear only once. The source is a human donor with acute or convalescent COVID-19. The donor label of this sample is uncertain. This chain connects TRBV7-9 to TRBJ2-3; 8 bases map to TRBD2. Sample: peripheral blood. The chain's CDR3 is CASSLLTGGPAIDTQYF. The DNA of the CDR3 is TGTGCCAGCAGCTTACTGACGGGGGGGCCCGCTATCGATACGCAGTATTTT.